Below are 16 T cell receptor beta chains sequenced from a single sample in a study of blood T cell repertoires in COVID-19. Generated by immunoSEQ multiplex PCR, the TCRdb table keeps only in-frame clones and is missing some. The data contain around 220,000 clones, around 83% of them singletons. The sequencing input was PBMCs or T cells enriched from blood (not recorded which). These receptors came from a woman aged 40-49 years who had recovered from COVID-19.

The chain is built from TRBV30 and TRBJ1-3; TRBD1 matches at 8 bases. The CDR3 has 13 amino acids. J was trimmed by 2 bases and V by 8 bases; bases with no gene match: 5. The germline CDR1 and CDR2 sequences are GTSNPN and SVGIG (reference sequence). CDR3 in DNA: TGTGCCGCGACCAGGGGGCCTGGAAACACCATATATTTT. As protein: CAATRGPGNTIYF.

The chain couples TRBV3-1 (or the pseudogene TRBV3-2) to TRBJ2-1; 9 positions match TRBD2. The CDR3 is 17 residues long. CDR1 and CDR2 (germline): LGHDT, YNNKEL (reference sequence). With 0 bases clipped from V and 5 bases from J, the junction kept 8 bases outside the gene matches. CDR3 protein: CASSQELASGKDNEQFF. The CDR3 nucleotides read TGTGCCAGCAGCCAAGAATTGGCTAGCGGGAAAGACAATGAGCAGTTCTTC.

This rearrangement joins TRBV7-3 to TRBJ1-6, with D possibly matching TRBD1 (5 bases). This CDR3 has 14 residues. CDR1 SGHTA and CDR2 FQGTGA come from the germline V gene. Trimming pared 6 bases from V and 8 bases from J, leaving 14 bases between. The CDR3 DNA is TGTGCCAGCAGTAGAGGACAATTAGATTCACCCCTCCACTTT. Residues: CASSRGQLDSPLHF.

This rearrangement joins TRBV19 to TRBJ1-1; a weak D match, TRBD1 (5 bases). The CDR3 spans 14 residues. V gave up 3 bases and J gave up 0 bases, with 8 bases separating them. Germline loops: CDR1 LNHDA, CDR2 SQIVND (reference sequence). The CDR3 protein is CASSIKGMNTEAFF. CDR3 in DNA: TGTGCCAGTAGTATTAAGGGGATGAACACTGAAGCTTTCTTT.

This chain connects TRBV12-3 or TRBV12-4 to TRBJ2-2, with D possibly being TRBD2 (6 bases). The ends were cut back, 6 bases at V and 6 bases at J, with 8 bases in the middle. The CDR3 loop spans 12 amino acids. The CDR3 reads CASSKRAGELFF. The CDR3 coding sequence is TGTGCCAGCAGCAAGCGGGCCGGGGAGCTGTTTTTT.

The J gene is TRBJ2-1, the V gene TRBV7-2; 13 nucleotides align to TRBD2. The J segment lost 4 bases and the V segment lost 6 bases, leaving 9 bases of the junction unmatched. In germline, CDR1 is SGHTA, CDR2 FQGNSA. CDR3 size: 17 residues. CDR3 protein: CASRGTSGTVYYNEQFF. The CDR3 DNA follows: TGTGCCAGCAGGGGGACTAGCGGGACAGTGTATTACAATGAGCAGTTCTTC.

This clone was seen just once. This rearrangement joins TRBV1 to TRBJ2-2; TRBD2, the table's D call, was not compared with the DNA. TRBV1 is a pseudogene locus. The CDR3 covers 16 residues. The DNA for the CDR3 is TGCACCAGCAGCCATGCTAGCGGGAGGCCCCCCGGGGAGCTGTTTTTT. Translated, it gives CTSSHASGRPPGELFF.

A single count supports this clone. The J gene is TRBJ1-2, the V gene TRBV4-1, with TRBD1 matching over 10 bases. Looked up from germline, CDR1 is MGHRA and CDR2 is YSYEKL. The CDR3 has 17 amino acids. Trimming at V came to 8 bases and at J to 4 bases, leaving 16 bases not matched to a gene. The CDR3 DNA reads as TGCGCCAGCCGAGGCAAGACAGGGGGCGTCGGGAGCTATGGCTACACCTTC. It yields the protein CASRGKTGGVGSYGYTF.

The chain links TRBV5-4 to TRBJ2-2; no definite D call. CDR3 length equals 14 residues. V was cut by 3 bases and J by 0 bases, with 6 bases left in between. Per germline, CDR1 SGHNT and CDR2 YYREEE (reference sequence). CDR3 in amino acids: CASSYGPNTGELFF. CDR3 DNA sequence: TGTGCCAGCAGCTATGGCCCGAACACCGGGGAGCTGTTTTTT.

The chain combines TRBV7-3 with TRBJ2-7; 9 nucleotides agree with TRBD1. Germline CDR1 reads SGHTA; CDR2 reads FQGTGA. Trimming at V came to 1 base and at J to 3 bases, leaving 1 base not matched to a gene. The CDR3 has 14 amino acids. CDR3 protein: CASSLRGQGYEQYF. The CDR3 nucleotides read TGTGCCAGCAGCTTAAGGGGACAGGGCTACGAGCAGTACTTC.

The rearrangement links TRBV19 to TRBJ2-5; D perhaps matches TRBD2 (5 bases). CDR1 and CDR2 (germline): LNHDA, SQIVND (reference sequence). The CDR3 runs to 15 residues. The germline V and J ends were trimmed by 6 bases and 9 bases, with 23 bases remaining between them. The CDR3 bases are TGTGCCAGTAGAAAGACTAACGAGCTGGGTTGGGCCCAGTACTTC. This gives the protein CASRKTNELGWAQYF.

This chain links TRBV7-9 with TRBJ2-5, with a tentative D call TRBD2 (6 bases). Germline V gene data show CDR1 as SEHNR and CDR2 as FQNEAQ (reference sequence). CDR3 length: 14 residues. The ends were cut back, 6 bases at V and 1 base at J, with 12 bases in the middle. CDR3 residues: CASSQAGLQETQYF. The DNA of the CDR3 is TGTGCCAGCAGTCAAGCGGGCCTCCAAGAGACCCAGTACTTC.

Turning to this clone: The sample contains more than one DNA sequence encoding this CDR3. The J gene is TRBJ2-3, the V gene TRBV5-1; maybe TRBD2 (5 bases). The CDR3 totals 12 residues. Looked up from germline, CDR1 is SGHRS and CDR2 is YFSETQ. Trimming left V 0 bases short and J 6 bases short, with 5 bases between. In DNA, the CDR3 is TGCGCCAGCAGCTTGGGCGGGGATACGCAGTATTTT. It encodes CASSLGGDTQYF.

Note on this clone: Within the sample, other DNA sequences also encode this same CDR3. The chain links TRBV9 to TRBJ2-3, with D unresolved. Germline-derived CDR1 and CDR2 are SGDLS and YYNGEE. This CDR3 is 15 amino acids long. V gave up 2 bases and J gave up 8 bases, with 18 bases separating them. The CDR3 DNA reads TGTGCCAGCAGCGTGGCGGAAAGTCTAAGAGGTACGCAGTATTTT. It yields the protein CASSVAESLRGTQYF.

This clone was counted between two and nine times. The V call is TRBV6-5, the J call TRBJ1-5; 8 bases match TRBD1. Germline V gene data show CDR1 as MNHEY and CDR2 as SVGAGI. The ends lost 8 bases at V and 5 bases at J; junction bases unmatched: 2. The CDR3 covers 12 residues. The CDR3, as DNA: TGTGCCAGCGACAGGGGATATCAGCCCCAGCATTTT. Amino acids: CASDRGYQPQHF.

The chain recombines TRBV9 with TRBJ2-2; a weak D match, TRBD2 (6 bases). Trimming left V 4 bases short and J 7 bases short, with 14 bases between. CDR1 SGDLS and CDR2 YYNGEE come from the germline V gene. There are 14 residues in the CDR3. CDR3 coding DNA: TGTGCCAGCAGCCCCAGACGGGGGTACGGGGAGCTGTTTTTT. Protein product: CASSPRRGYGELFF.